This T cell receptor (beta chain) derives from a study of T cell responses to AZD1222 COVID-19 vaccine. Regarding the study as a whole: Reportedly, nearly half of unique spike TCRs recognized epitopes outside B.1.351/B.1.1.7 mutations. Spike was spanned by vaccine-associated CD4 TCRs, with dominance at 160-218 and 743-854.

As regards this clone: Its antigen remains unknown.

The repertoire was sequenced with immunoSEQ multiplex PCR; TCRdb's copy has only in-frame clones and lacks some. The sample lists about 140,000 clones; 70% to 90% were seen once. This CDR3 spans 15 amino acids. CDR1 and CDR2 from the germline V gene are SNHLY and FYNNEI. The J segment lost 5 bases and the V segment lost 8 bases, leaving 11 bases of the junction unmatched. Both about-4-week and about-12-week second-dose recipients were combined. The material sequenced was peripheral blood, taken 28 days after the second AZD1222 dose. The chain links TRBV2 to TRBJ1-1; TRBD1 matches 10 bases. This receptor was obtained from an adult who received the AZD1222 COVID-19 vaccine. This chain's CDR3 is CASETGTGAVTEAFF. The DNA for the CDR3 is TGTGCCAGCGAGACCGGGACAGGGGCGGTGACTGAAGCTTTCTTT.